A selection of T cell receptor beta chains follows, all from one sample in a study of blood T cell repertoires in COVID-19. The data were produced by immunoSEQ multiplex PCR, yet TCRdb's version contains in-frame clones alone and is incomplete. The sample lists about 58,000 clones; roughly 90% were seen once. Sequenced: peripheral blood. The receptors shown here come from a woman between 55 and 75 years old with active COVID-19. The CDR3 runs from the conserved cysteine through the conserved F or W. Fields, in order: J gene, D gene, clone size, V gene, CDR3 protein, CDR3 DNA. A D gene is named only where the DNA matches it firmly. Size is stated for part of the rows, as once, few or many counts, or as a class when the clone is expanded.

>TRBJ2-3|-|-|TRBV10-3
CAISPETATDTQYF
TGTGCCATCAGTCCTGAAACTGCCACAGATACGCAGTATTTT
>TRBJ1-4|TRBD1|-|TRBV9
CASSAGTGGFEKLFF
TGTGCCAGCAGCGCAGGAACAGGGGGTTTCGAAAAACTGTTTTTT
>TRBJ2-7|-|few|TRBV27
CASSLGQATYEQYF
TGTGCCAGCAGTTTAGGGCAGGCAACCTACGAGCAGTACTTC
>TRBJ2-1|TRBD1|-|TRBV5-4
CAFGTGGSLSSYNEQFF
TGTGCCTTCGGGACAGGTGGGAGTTTAAGCTCCTACAATGAGCAGTTCTTC
>TRBJ2-5|-|-|TRBV2
CASSDIPVGGQETQYF
TGTGCCAGCAGTGATATCCCGGTCGGGGGCCAAGAGACCCAGTACTTC
>TRBJ1-5|-|-|TRBV19
CASGGGHSNQPQHF
TGTGCCAGCGGGGGAGGACACAGCAATCAGCCCCAGCATTTT
>TRBJ2-7|TRBD1|-|TRBV5-1
CASSRTGSEQYF
TGCGCCAGCAGCCGGACAGGGAGCGAGCAGTACTTC
>TRBJ1-1|-|-|TRBV7-2
CASSLLRPDTEAFF
TGTGCCAGCAGCTTACTTCGTCCGGACACTGAAGCTTTCTTT
>TRBJ2-6|-|once|TRBV5-1
CASSLGQVSSGANVLTF
TGCGCCAGCAGCTTGGGACAGGTTAGCTCTGGGGCCAACGTCCTGACTTTC
>TRBJ2-2|TRBD2|-|TRBV25-1
CASSEGLAGGLSTGELFF
TGTGCCAGCAGTGAGGGACTAGCGGGGGGGCTGAGCACCGGGGAGCTGTTTTTT
>TRBJ1-1|-|-|TRBV2
CASSEQFIMNTEAFF
TGTGCCAGCAGTGAACAGTTCATAATGAACACTGAAGCTTTCTTT
>TRBJ1-2|TRBD1|-|TRBV4-2
CASSQVGSGGSYGYTF
TGTGCCAGCAGCCAAGTAGGATCAGGGGGCAGTTATGGCTACACCTTC
>TRBJ1-6|-|-|TRBV13
CASSLGRSPLHF
TGTGCCAGCAGCTTAGGGCGGTCACCCCTCCACTTT
>TRBJ1-1|-|-|TRBV19
CASSFARGTEAFF
TGTGCCAGTAGTTTCGCCAGGGGTACCGAAGCTTTCTTT
>TRBJ2-3|TRBD1|-|TRBV5-4
CASSLAQGGTDTQYF
TGTGCCAGCAGCTTGGCGCAGGGGGGCACAGATACGCAGTATTTT
>TRBJ2-7|TRBD1|-|TRBV7-2
CASSLVVRDRGSYEQYF
TGTGCCAGCAGCTTAGTAGTGAGGGACAGGGGGTCCTACGAGCAGTACTTC
>TRBJ1-3|TRBD1|-|TRBV3-1/TRBV3-2
CASRTGLSSGNTIYF
TGTGCCAGCCGGACAGGCCTGAGCTCTGGAAACACCATATATTTT
>TRBJ2-2|TRBD1|-|TRBV2
CASSEVMGQRTGELFF
TGTGCCAGCAGTGAAGTAATGGGACAGAGGACCGGGGAGCTGTTTTTT
>TRBJ1-6|TRBD1|-|TRBV13
CASSLYGTGLSGSPLHF
TGTGCCAGCAGCTTATATGGGACAGGCCTTTCGGGGTCACCCCTCCACTTT
>TRBJ2-7|-|-|TRBV6-1
CASSETGSYEQYF
TGTGCCAGCAGTGAAACAGGCTCCTACGAGCAGTACTTC
>TRBJ1-1|TRBD1|-|TRBV5-6
CASSRTGVNTEAFF
TGTGCCAGCAGCCGGACAGGGGTCAACACTGAAGCTTTCTTT
>TRBJ2-7|TRBD1|-|TRBV7-2
CASSPRASGGGSYEQYF
TGTGCCAGCAGCCCAAGGGCCTCAGGGGGCGGTTCATACGAGCAGTACTTC
>TRBJ1-3|-|-|TRBV5-8
CASRRISGNTIYF
TGTGCCAGCAGGCGGATCTCTGGAAACACCATATATTTT
>TRBJ1-1|-|-|TRBV3-1/TRBV3-2
CASSLTGIRTEAFF
TGTGCCAGCAGCCTTACGGGGATTCGCACTGAAGCTTTCTTT
>TRBJ1-3|TRBD1|few|TRBV6-1
CASSVTGAGGSGNTIYF
TGTGCCAGCAGTGTCACCGGGGCAGGGGGCTCTGGAAACACCATATATTTT
>TRBJ1-5|TRBD1|-|TRBV18
CASSPPGQGENQPQHF
TGTGCCAGCTCACCCCCAGGACAGGGTGAGAATCAGCCCCAGCATTTT
>TRBJ2-1|TRBD1|-|TRBV2
CASSLDRVTYNEQFF
TGTGCCAGCAGTCTCGACAGGGTGACCTACAATGAGCAGTTCTTC
>TRBJ2-6|-|-|TRBV7-8
CASSFPGQHKGSGANVLTF
TGTGCCAGCAGCTTCCCCGGACAGCACAAGGGTTCTGGGGCCAACGTCCTGACTTTC
>TRBJ1-2|-|-|TRBV10-2
CASGRVLDYGYTF
TGCGCCAGCGGCAGGGTTCTAGACTATGGCTACACCTTC
>TRBJ1-4|-|-|TRBV7-9
CASSLGGGQEKLFF
TGTGCCAGCAGCTTAGGGGGTGGACAGGAAAAACTGTTTTTT
>TRBJ2-4|-|once|TRBV5-1
CASSREAKNIQYF
TGCGCCAGCTCCCGGGAAGCCAAAAACATTCAGTACTTC
>TRBJ1-5|TRBD1|-|TRBV5-5
CASSLGTGADQPQHF
TGTGCCAGCAGCTTGGGGACAGGGGCAGATCAGCCCCAGCATTTT
>TRBJ2-1|TRBD2|-|TRBV6-1
CASSEYPAGTSAEQFF
TGTGCCAGCAGTGAATACCCCGCCGGGACTAGCGCTGAGCAGTTCTTC
>TRBJ1-5|-|once|TRBV4-3
CASSPRGNSNQPQHF
TGCGCCAGCAGCCCCCGAGGGAATAGCAATCAGCCCCAGCATTTT
>TRBJ1-2|-|-|TRBV7-7
CASSRSHREGYTF
TGTGCCAGCAGCCGGTCTCACCGGGAAGGCTACACCTTC
>TRBJ1-3|TRBD1|-|TRBV3-1/TRBV3-2
CASSPQGSRTGRGNTIYF
TGTGCCAGCAGCCCTCAAGGGAGCCGGACAGGGAGGGGAAACACCATATATTTT
>TRBJ2-7|TRBD1|many|TRBV4-1
CASSQETGYFYEQYF
TGCGCCAGCAGCCAGGAGACAGGGTACTTCTACGAGCAGTACTTC
>TRBJ2-1|-|-|TRBV11-3
CASSSRLMAEQFF
TGTGCCAGCAGCTCAAGACTGATGGCTGAGCAGTTCTTC
>TRBJ1-1|TRBD1|-|TRBV7-8
CASSLALQGAVMNTEAFF
TGTGCCAGCAGCTTAGCCTTGCAGGGGGCAGTCATGAACACTGAAGCTTTCTTT
>TRBJ2-5|TRBD1|-|TRBV3-1/TRBV3-2
CASSHKGQRQETQYF
TGTGCCAGCAGCCATAAGGGACAGCGACAAGAGACCCAGTACTTC
>TRBJ2-3|TRBD2|-|TRBV7-2
CASSPQGGGAVDTQYF
TGTGCCAGCAGCCCGCAGGGCGGGGGGGCCGTAGATACGCAGTATTTT
>TRBJ1-2|TRBD1|few|TRBV28
CASRTGGSVYYGYTF
TGTGCCAGCCGGACAGGGGGGAGTGTTTACTATGGCTACACCTTC
>TRBJ1-1|-|-|TRBV14
CASSLAPGVTEAFF
TGTGCCAGCAGCCTCGCCCCAGGGGTCACTGAAGCTTTCTTT
>TRBJ2-2|-|-|TRBV19
CASSILGGGTGELFF
TGTGCCAGTAGTATACTAGGGGGGGGAACCGGGGAGCTGTTTTTT
>TRBJ1-1|TRBD1|-|TRBV5-1
CASSQSGQVKVAFF
TGCGCCAGCAGCCAATCAGGACAGGTTAAAGTGGCTTTCTTT
>TRBJ1-5|-|-|TRBV19
CASDGQFNQPQHF
TGTGCCAGTGATGGACAGTTCAATCAGCCCCAGCATTTT
>TRBJ1-5|-|-|TRBV6-5
CASTDNLNQPQHF
TGTGCCAGCACAGACAACCTAAATCAGCCCCAGCATTTT
>TRBJ2-3|-|-|TRBV6-1
CASSDGGSTDTQYF
TGTGCCAGCAGTGATGGCGGCAGCACAGATACGCAGTATTTT
>TRBJ2-3|TRBD1|-|TRBV7-8
CASSQGTGGGLGYF
TGTGCCAGCAGCCAAGGGACAGGGGGCGGGTTAGGGTATTTT
>TRBJ2-2|TRBD1|-|TRBV29-1
CSVSRGSDGELFF
TGCAGCGTCAGCAGGGGGAGCGACGGGGAGCTGTTTTTT
>TRBJ1-3|TRBD1|few|TRBV7-6
CASSYHRDSSGNTIYF
TGTGCCAGCAGCTACCACCGGGACAGCTCTGGAAACACCATATATTTT
>TRBJ1-6|-|-|TRBV6-1
CASSEWNRDSPLHF
TGTGCCAGCAGTGAATGGAACAGGGATTCACCCCTCCACTTT
>TRBJ2-6|-|-|TRBV12-3/TRBV12-4
CASSPKEIVLTF
TGTGCCAGCAGCCCTAAGGAGATAGTCCTGACTTTC
>TRBJ1-3|-|-|TRBV19
CASSTGNSGNTIYF
TGTGCCAGTAGCACCGGGAACTCTGGAAACACCATATATTTT
>TRBJ2-3|TRBD2|-|TRBV10-3
CAISESRLAGDTDTQYF
TGTGCCATCAGTGAGTCGAGGTTAGCGGGGGACACAGATACGCAGTATTTT
>TRBJ1-5|TRBD1|-|TRBV19
CASSTTGTSNQPQHF
TGTGCCAGTAGTACGACAGGGACTAGCAATCAGCCCCAGCATTTT
>TRBJ2-1|TRBD1|-|TRBV5-1
CASSLRTGGGDEQFF
TGCGCCAGCAGCTTGAGAACAGGGGGCGGGGATGAGCAGTTCTTC
>TRBJ2-3|-|once|TRBV10-2
CASREGPTGSDTQYF
TGCGCCAGCAGGGAAGGGCCCACGGGGTCAGATACGCAGTATTTT
>TRBJ2-1|-|-|TRBV11-2
CASSHWGLYNEQFF
TGTGCCAGCAGCCACTGGGGACTGTACAATGAGCAGTTCTTC
>TRBJ2-7|TRBD2|once|TRBV2
CASRPGTSGTYEQYF
TGTGCCAGCAGGCCCGGGACTAGCGGGACCTACGAGCAGTACTTC